This T cell receptor (beta chain) was sequenced for a study of shared clonotypes between healthy human individuals. The study, taken as a whole, reports: When compared with the clonotypes that were shared by all four sorted-subset donors, the non-shared clonotypes turned out to have lower generation probabilities. Memory subsets had estimated richness that was generally smaller than that of naive subsets.

Each subset's genomic DNA was split evenly across several immunoSEQ plates. Authors' methods: ImmunoSEQ yielded junction-only sequences lacking quality scores, so filtering differed. Generated by immunoSEQ multiplex PCR, the TCRdb table keeps only in-frame clones and is missing some. For V, J and clone size, that table is used; D and trimming come from the DNA. Among 1,400,000 or so clones listed, less than 99% were seen once. As concerns this clone: Its antigen is not identified.

V lost 4 bases to trimming and J lost 4 bases, with 17 bases between them. Germline CDR1 is MDHEN and CDR2 is SYDVKM. The CDR3 is 16 amino acids. The chain combines TRBV28 with TRBJ1-5; D is perhaps TRBD1 (5 bases). The material sequenced was naive CD4+ T cells sorted from blood. The sample's subset: CD45RA+ positively selected. The origin of this receptor is a man younger than 45 in good health. The CDR3 nucleotides are TGTGCCAGCAGTTCCCACACGGGACGGGGAAATCAGCCCCAGCATTTT. Translated: CASSSHTGRGNQPQHF.